Each of the 27 T cell receptor beta chains below was sequenced from the same sample in a study of blood T cell repertoires in COVID-19. Measured with immunoSEQ multiplex PCR; TCRdb has only the in-frame clones, and not every one. Counted here are about 98,000 clones, about 80% occurring once; the ten biggest clones make up roughly a tenth. The specimen was peripheral blood. Every receptor here comes from a man in his sixties or seventies with active or convalescent COVID-19.

The chain links TRBV5-1 to TRBJ2-2; tentatively, D is TRBD2 (6 bases). Trimming shortened V by 2 bases and J by 4 bases, and 12 bases separated the two germline ends. Germline V gives CDR1 SGHRS, CDR2 YFSETQ. This CDR3 contains 15 residues. DNA of the CDR3: TGCGCCAGCAGCTTCTTTCAGGGAGGCACCGGGGAGCTGTTTTTT. It is translated as CASSFFQGGTGELFF.

The rearrangement uses TRBV5-1 and TRBJ2-3; TRBD2 matches 9 bases. Trimming cost V 0 bases and J 4 bases; bases outside gene matches: 6. The CDR3 has 16 amino acids. The germline CDR1 and CDR2 sequences are SGHRS and YFSETQ. The CDR3 nucleotides read TGCGCCAGCAGCTTGGGATCTGCGGGGGGGGCAGATACGCAGTATTTT. The encoded protein is CASSLGSAGGADTQYF.

J is TRBJ1-6 and V is TRBV5-1, with D perhaps matching TRBD1 (6 bases). V was pared by 7 bases and J by 5 bases, with 13 bases between. The germline gives CDR1 SGHRS, CDR2 YFSETQ. This CDR3 is built from 14 residues. CDR3 in DNA: TGCGCCAGCCGGTCGACAGGCGATAATTCACCCCTCCACTTT. Protein product: CASRSTGDNSPLHF.

The rearrangement links TRBV30 to TRBJ1-2; D gene ambiguous. Per the germline V gene, CDR1 is GTSNPN and CDR2 is SVGIG (reference sequence). The CDR3 spans 11 residues. Trimming removed 1 base at V and 5 bases at J, with 5 bases between. The CDR3 DNA is TGTGCCTGGAGTGAGAGATATGGCTACACCTTC. Its translation is CAWSERYGYTF.

The J gene is TRBJ2-1, the V gene TRBV7-2; 13 bases match TRBD2. Trimming at V came to 6 bases and at J to 7 bases, leaving 3 bases not matched to a gene. The germline V gene has CDR1 SGHTA and CDR2 FQGNSA. This CDR3 spans 14 amino acids. The CDR3 here is CASRAGLAGNEQFF. The CDR3 DNA reads as TGTGCCAGCAGGGCGGGACTAGCGGGAAATGAGCAGTTCTTC.

V is TRBV10-3 and J is TRBJ1-2, with a possible D match to TRBD1 (5 bases). Between the trimmed V and J ends, which lost 5 bases and 3 bases, there was a span of 13 bases. This CDR3 has 14 amino acids. Germline loops: CDR1 ENHRY, CDR2 SYGVKD. The CDR3 nucleotides are TGTGCCATCAGTAACCCCCAGGGCCACTATGGCTACACCTTC. Translated, it gives CAISNPQGHYGYTF.

The CDR3 DNA follows: TGCGCCAGCAGCTGGAGCCCCGGGACAGATAATTCACCCCTCCACTTT. Translating it yields CASSWSPGTDNSPLHF. The V and J genes are TRBV5-1 and TRBJ1-6; TRBD1 matches at 7 bases. Trimming removed 3 bases from V and 5 bases from J; junction bases left unmatched: 8. The CDR3 extends over 16 amino acids. The germline gives CDR1 SGHRS, CDR2 YFSETQ.

In its sample, this clone was seen once. The chain has TRBV18 and TRBJ2-5; a possible D gene is TRBD1 (6 bases). The CDR3 runs to 14 residues. V lost 4 bases and J 4 bases, leaving 13 bases between the germline ends. Germline CDR1 is KGHSH and CDR2 is LQKENI. This CDR3 reads CASSQTGLGETQYF. CDR3 sequence (DNA): TGTGCCAGCTCACAAACAGGGTTGGGAGAGACCCAGTACTTC.

The genes are TRBV19 and TRBJ1-6; TRBD1 aligns across 7 bases. V shed 5 bases, J shed 6 bases, and the junction held 7 bases outside the gene matches. Germline V gene lookup returns CDR1 LNHDA and CDR2 SQIVND (reference sequence). The CDR3 contains 15 residues. The CDR3 sequence: CASSGIGTVNSPLHF. The CDR3 DNA sequence: TGTGCCAGTAGTGGGATCGGGACAGTTAATTCACCCCTCCACTTT.

This rearrangement joins TRBV7-9 to TRBJ2-7; 7 bases agree with TRBD1. V lost 2 bases to trimming and J lost 6 bases; unmatched junction nucleotides: 7. Germline assignment: CDR1 SEHNR and CDR2 FQNEAQ (reference sequence). CDR3 size: 14 residues. CDR3: CASSLSTGLFEQYF. The CDR3 DNA reads TGTGCCAGCAGCTTATCGACAGGGCTGTTCGAGCAGTACTTC.

This clone showed up just once. The V call is TRBV29-1, the J call TRBJ1-2, with TRBD1 as a possible D gene (5 bases). The CDR3 contains 11 residues. Per the germline V gene, CDR1 is SQVTM and CDR2 is ANQGSEA. V shed 8 bases and J shed 6 bases, with 13 bases lying between them. The CDR3 region is CSHESGNGYTF. The CDR3 nucleotides read TGCAGCCACGAATCAGGGAATGGCTACACCTTC.

The rearrangement uses TRBV7-2 and TRBJ2-6; 8 bases fit TRBD1. The CDR3 loop spans 18 amino acids. The J segment lost 3 bases and the V segment lost 5 bases, leaving 12 bases of the junction unmatched. Germline V gives CDR1 SGHTA, CDR2 FQGNSA. CDR3 in DNA: TGTGCCAGCAGCCGGGGGTGGACAGGGCCGGTTGGGGCCAACGTCCTGACTTTC. It codes for CASSRGWTGPVGANVLTF.

The chain carries TRBV13 and TRBJ1-1; D is uncertain. Germline lookup yields CDR1 PRHDT and CDR2 FYEKMQ (reference sequence). This CDR3 is 14 amino acids long. Trimming shortened V by 5 bases and J by 1 base, and 11 bases separated the two germline ends. The CDR3 reads CASSRRTGNTEAFF. CDR3 bases: TGTGCCAGCAGCCGGAGGACGGGGAACACTGAAGCTTTCTTT.

The chain combines TRBV19 with TRBJ1-4; D remains ambiguous. V lost 6 bases to trimming and J lost 1 base, with 12 bases between them. The CDR3 covers 15 residues. CDR1 LNHDA and CDR2 SQIVND come from the germline V gene (reference sequence). CDR3 coding DNA: TGTGCCAGTAGCCCCACTAGTAAAACTAATGAAAAACTGTTTTTT. As protein: CASSPTSKTNEKLFF.

CDR3 residues: CASSAGQGKLQYF. The CDR3 nucleotides read TGCGCCAGCAGCGCCGGACAGGGCAAACTGCAGTACTTC. V gene TRBV5-1 combines with J gene TRBJ2-7; TRBD1 aligns across 8 bases. The V segment lost 4 bases and the J segment 9 bases; nucleotides outside the gene matches: 9. The germline CDR1 and CDR2 sequences are SGHRS and YFSETQ. CDR3 length: 13 amino acids.

This clone has only a few counts. V and J are TRBV2 and TRBJ2-7, with 7 bases fitting TRBD1. CDR1 and CDR2 from the germline V gene are SNHLY and FYNNEI. The CDR3 has 16 amino acids. The trim removed 7 bases at V and 3 bases at J, leaving 15 bases unmatched. In DNA, the CDR3 is TGTGCCAGCACTAGGGGAAGAGAACAGGGGAACTACGAGCAGTACTTC. It codes for CASTRGREQGNYEQYF. Filled out from reference TRBV2 and TRBJ2-7, the complete variable domain reads EPEVTQTPSHQVTQMGQEVILRCVPISNHLYFYWYRQILGQKVEFLVSFYNNEISEKSEIFDDQFSVERPDGSNFTLKIRSTKLEDSAMYFCASTRGREQGNYEQYFGPGTRLTVT.

The chain joins TRBV5-1 to TRBJ1-1; no firm D call. Germline CDR1 and CDR2: SGHRS and YFSETQ. V lost 0 bases and J 1 base, leaving 7 bases between the germline ends. This CDR3 has 14 amino acids. CDR3 amino acids: CASSLGRENTEAFF. CDR3 DNA sequence: TGCGCCAGCAGCTTGGGCCGGGAGAACACTGAAGCTTTCTTT.

This clone turned up a few times. The chain uses TRBV7-8 and TRBJ2-7, with 9 bases aligning to TRBD1. Germline trimming cut 10 bases from V and 6 bases from J; bases unmatched to any gene: 13. The CDR3 consists of 14 residues. Germline V lookup: CDR1 SGHVS, CDR2 FQNEAQ. The CDR3 sequence: CATSTGTGKSEQYF. CDR3 nucleotide sequence: TGTGCCACCTCGACGGGGACAGGGAAGTCCGAGCAGTACTTC.

The chain joins TRBV23-1 to TRBJ1-2; 7 bases align to TRBD1. TRBV23-1 is reported as an ORF; its role is uncertain. V lost 0 bases to trimming and J lost 0 bases; unmatched junction nucleotides: 13. CDR3 size: 19 residues. CDR3 coding DNA: TGCGCCAGCAGTCAATCCGCCCCTAGAGAGGGGGCGGCTAACTATGGCTACACCTTC. Its translation is CASSQSAPREGAANYGYTF.

The chain is built from TRBV27 and TRBJ1-6; D possibly corresponds to TRBD1 (6 bases). Germline CDR1 MNHEY, CDR2 SMNVEV (reference sequence). The CDR3 is 14 amino acids. Trimming pared 5 bases from V and 7 bases from J, leaving 12 bases between. The CDR3 protein is CASSTRGINSPLHF. Here the CDR3 DNA reads TGTGCCAGCAGTACCAGGGGCATAAATTCACCCCTCCACTTT.

This clone was detected only once. The chain combines TRBV12-3 or TRBV12-4 with TRBJ2-7; D gene ambiguous. There are 12 residues in the CDR3. Trimming stripped 4 bases from V and 6 bases from J, with 10 bases between. The CDR3: CASSSVRGEQYF. The DNA for the CDR3 is TGTGCCAGCAGTTCGGTAAGAGGCGAGCAGTACTTC.

The J gene is TRBJ2-2, the V gene TRBV6-6; weak D call: TRBD2 (6 bases). Trimming pared 7 bases from V and 0 bases from J, leaving 9 bases between. Per germline, CDR1 MNHNY and CDR2 SVGAGI (reference sequence). The CDR3 sequence is 14 residues long. The CDR3: CASMGLSNTGELFF. DNA of the CDR3: TGTGCCAGCATGGGACTTTCGAACACCGGGGAGCTGTTTTTT.

The chain's CDR3 is CASTVGTGFLGNTIYF. CDR3 nucleotide sequence: TGTGCTAGTACGGTAGGGACAGGGTTTCTTGGAAACACCATATATTTT. The genes are TRBV12-5 and TRBJ1-3; TRBD1 matches 9 bases. Germline lookup yields CDR1 LGHNT and CDR2 FRNRAP. The CDR3 has 16 amino acids. The V segment lost 8 bases and the J segment 3 bases; nucleotides outside the gene matches: 11.

The rearrangement links TRBV4-3 to TRBJ1-1; D is uncertain. Trimming left V 0 bases short and J 0 bases short, with 17 bases between. This CDR3 is 18 amino acids long. Germline CDR1 LGHNA, CDR2 YSLEER. The CDR3 is CASSQEVEGSSMNTEAFF. CDR3 bases: TGCGCCAGCAGCCAAGAAGTGGAGGGAAGTTCCATGAACACTGAAGCTTTCTTT.

The chain joins TRBV28 to TRBJ1-2, with 10 bases identical to TRBD1. The CDR3 is 15 residues long. V lost 8 bases, J lost 8 bases, and 14 bases stayed unmatched. Per the germline V gene, CDR1 is MDHEN and CDR2 is SYDVKM. CDR3 sequence (DNA): TGTGCCAGCCTCCAAGGCGACAGGGGGCAGGGGGGCTACACCTTC. Protein product: CASLQGDRGQGGYTF.

J is TRBJ2-3 and V is TRBV29-1, with D possibly TRBD2 on 6 matching bases. Germline V gene lookup returns CDR1 SQVTM and CDR2 ANQGSEA. The length of the CDR3 is 16 residues. Deletions cut 3 bases from V and 6 bases from J, with 22 bases between. The CDR3 DNA reads TGCAGCGTTGAGTTTTCTAGCGCCCCGGGCATGGATACGCAGTATTTT. Protein: CSVEFSSAPGMDTQYF.

This clone has a handful of counts. The chain couples TRBV14 to TRBJ1-1, with TRBD1 identical over 10 bases. Unmatched junction bases numbered 4, after V lost 4 bases and J lost 8 bases. Germline CDR1 SGHDN, CDR2 FVKESK. The CDR3 extends over 13 amino acids. The CDR3 region is CASSLRDRGEAFF. The CDR3 coding sequence is TGTGCCAGCAGCCTCCGGGACAGGGGAGAAGCTTTCTTT.